Sequencing of this T cell receptor beta chain was carried out in a study of regulatory T cells in long-lasting Graves disease (dated by TCRdb to about 2021). About the full investigation: Antithyroid drugs had been taken for less than 3 months by newly diagnosed Graves' disease patients. Persistent Graves' disease patients were compared with newly diagnosed Graves' disease patients by peripheral blood TCR sequencing and RNA sequencing. The study was registered as a clinical trial and conducted in China. A total of about 35 samples underwent TCR sequencing: some 13 from persistent and around 20 from newly diagnosed Graves' disease patients. The study at large found these results: More public clonotypes were shared among persistent patients (around 2,600) than among newly diagnosed patients (more than 900). As a limitation, the authors acknowledged that the small sample size may reduce accuracy. Lower TCR Shannon entropy and fewer highly expanded clones were observed in persistent Graves' disease patients than in newly diagnosed patients, which suggested clonal expansion. Only the TCR beta chain was sequenced and analyzed. Because the primary lesion, thyroid tissue, could not be accessed, the study looked at peripheral blood alone.

Libraries were prepared through multiplex PCR. TCRdb shows the sequencer as Illumina HiSeq 4000. To build TCR beta libraries, CDR3 regions were amplified by Arm-PCR using iRepertoire HTBI primers. Gel purification was performed on PCR products prior to sequencing. The original methods were these. Gene usage analysis of CDR3 amino acid clonotypes used the approximately 62 TRBV and around 13 TRBJ segments found across samples. Filtered high-quality paired reads were merged into contigs using COPE and FqMerger. BLAST was used to align contigs to the IMGT TRBV, TRBD and TRBJ reference genes, and CDR3 was defined following IMGT. Any clonotype with a frequency above 0.1% was counted as a highly expanded clone. Shannon entropy was used to measure repertoire diversity, and the Gini coefficient was used to measure V-J evenness. Clonotypes shared by more than one individual were considered public. Starting from the raw public reads, TCRdb applied fastp trimming at Q25, assembled clones with MiXCR and retained in-frame beta chains. Here each entry gathers all rows of one CDR3 protein and keeps the most common genes and DNA. V and J calls and clone size were set by TCRdb, not the authors. Recorded for this sample are 350,000 to 450,000 distinct CDR3 sequences; 14% to 15% of them occurred a single time. Together, the top ten hold about a sixth of the sample.

Sample time point, as interpreted from the label and publication: newly diagnosed GD, antithyroid drugs for less than 3 months. RNA was extracted from PBMCs in TRIzol for both TCR sequencing and RNA sequencing. The diagnosis of Graves' disease was made according to American Thyroid Association guidelines. Patients for the study were recruited at an endocrinology department in Xi'an, China. Each patient gave approximately 8.8 milliliters of peripheral blood, collected in an EDTA anticoagulant tube. Ficoll Paque Plus density gradient separation was used to isolate PBMCs, and no additional T cell sorting was done. An Agilent 2100 Bioanalyzer and agarose gel were used to assess RNA quality, and a NanoDrop 2000 was used to measure RNA concentration. About this clonotype itself: Its antigen target is currently unknown. No base quality values were provided; no much bigger clone lies one nucleotide off.

These same records also appear under a second study, on T cells in Graves' hyperthyroidism and ophthalmopathy. The second investigation adds: Stable Graves' hyperthyroidism was defined as the absence of progression to ophthalmopathy over 18 months of follow-up. Hyperthyroidism patients were newly diagnosed, with disease duration under 2 months, and aged 18 to 65 years. The study excluded patients with uncontrolled infections, other autoimmune diseases, pregnancy or lactation. Diagnoses were based on clinical symptoms, serum thyroxine and TRAb, thyroid ultrasound and orbital computed tomography. The first round of RT-PCR for the TCR CDR3 was performed with the HTBI primer set and the Qiagen OneStep RT-PCR kit. Most expanded thyroid clonotypes (frequency above 0.001) were also detected in blood, suggesting blood repertoires may reflect thyroid immune responses. A 13 V-J signature model separated ophthalmopathy from stable hyperthyroidism, with approximately 87% sensitivity and about 81% specificity in cross-validation and 80%/75% in testing. During validation, the model predicted progression to ophthalmopathy a median of roughly six months ahead of onset, with around 65% sensitivity and 72% to 80% specificity. TCR V-J signatures able to tell the groups apart were searched for in a discovery cohort of 90 to 100 patients, of whom around 42 had Graves' ophthalmopathy and about 55 had stable Graves' hyperthyroidism. Whether ophthalmopathy could be predicted prospectively was tested in an independent validation cohort made up of some 20 hyperthyroidism patients plus 17 patients who later progressed to ophthalmopathy. For training and testing, the 100 or so patients in the discovery cohort were randomly divided in a 7:3 ratio. The study also compared thyroid tissue and blood T-cell repertoires from more than five Graves' hyperthyroidism patients. Once sampling was done, hyperthyroidism patients were given methimazole at a starting dose of 30 mg daily, whereas ophthalmopathy patients were given high-dose intravenous methylprednisolone. Libraries were constructed in a second round of multiplex PCR, after which size selection and purification were performed. Sequencing of the libraries was done on an Illumina HiSeq2000 using paired-end 100 bp reads. SOAPnuke was used to process the raw data, removing reads that contained adapters or uncalled bases, had a mean Phred below 15, or lacked an exact match to the constant primer or identifier. High-quality paired reads were merged with COPE v1.2.5, and unique nucleotide sequences were defined as clonotypes. Clonotypes were aligned to IMGT TRBV, TRBD and TRBJ reference segments using MiTCR v1.1. Analysis was restricted to V-J combinations with a frequency above 0.0001, which covered 98% to 99.2% of repertoires. The TCS score was defined as F50 (clonal expansion) divided by E x V (chaos), with BLOSUM62-based TCRdist calculated between CDR3 peptides within each V-J. Welch's t-statistics and random forest reduced fewer than 550 V-J features to 13, which were used in a naive Bayes classifier (R e1071). No statistical method was used to set the sample size in advance, and investigators knew the group allocation. According to the paper, TCR Vbeta CDR3 sequencing was carried out on approximately 140 peripheral blood samples, which came from more than 40 ophthalmopathy, approximately 78 hyperthyroidism and roughly 17 progressor patients.

The clonotype originates from a woman aged 25 to 39 with Graves disease. Donor details come from another sample of the same person, matched by shared clones. Material: peripheral blood mononuclear cells (PBMCs), obtained at new diagnosis, from a patient treated with antithyroid drugs.

The CDR3 protein: CASSAHAPTPGLPAGNEQFF. DNA sequence: TGCGCCAGCAGCGCCCACGCCCCCACCCCGGGACTGCCGGCGGGGAATGAGCAGTTCTTC. The chain couples TRBV4-1 to TRBJ2-1; the best D guess is TRBD2, with 6 bases matching. The CDR3 contains 20 residues, cysteine and phenylalanine counted. The sequence is cut down to CDR3 DNA, 60 bases in frame from base 1. Trimming takes 5 bases from V and 7 bases from J, and the germline ends sit 33 bases apart. CDR1 MGHRA and CDR2 YSYEKL were looked up in the germline V gene.